What follows is one TCR beta chain and its context. In germline, CDR1 is SQVTM, CDR2 ANQGSEA. The CDR3 sequence is 13 residues long. J was trimmed by 7 bases and V by 1 base; bases with no gene match: 1. The sample belongs to a study of blood T cells in healthy people across ages. A second PCR of 7 to 11 cycles used a sample-barcoded 5' primer and a J-beta primer mix. TCRdb re-called the 5' RACE reads through MiXCR, storing one row per CDR3 protein. Counted here are 1.5 million to 2 million distinct CDR3 sequences, 28% occurring once; the ten biggest clones make up roughly 8.2%. The source material was blood. This chain uses TRBV29-1 with TRBJ1-4; 9 bases align to TRBD1. The TCR was taken from a woman in her thirties in good health. The CDR3 DNA follows: TGCAGCGTTGAAGGACAGGGGGGTGAAAAACTGTTTTTT. Translation gives CSVEGQGGEKLFF.